The TCR beta chain under discussion was sequenced for a study of CD8+ T cells in alopecia areata. Following RNA extraction, reverse transcription yielded cDNA that acted as the sequencing template. Produced via immunoSEQ multiplex PCR; TCRdb's table is partial and in-frame only. The sample holds about 97,000 clones, 60% seen once. The treatment here: oral pan-JAK inhibitor, 5-10 mg twice daily. The starting material was CD8+ T cells sorted from blood, obtained around week 55, from a patient treated with tofacitinib. The receptor comes from a human donor with alopecia areata.

CDR3 amino acids: CASGPLNTEAFF. The CDR3 DNA is TGTGCTAGTGGTCCGCTTAACACTGAAGCTTTCTTT. The chain uses TRBV12-5 and TRBJ1-1; D is undetermined. This CDR3 has 12 residues. Per the germline V gene, CDR1 is LGHNT and CDR2 is FRNRAP. V gave up 5 bases and J gave up 2 bases, with 6 bases separating them.